The clone carrying this T cell receptor beta chain showed up many times. Antigen: not known. The sample originates from a study of glioma-infiltrating T cells. General study points: Very few CDR3 sequences were shared between tissue and blood. Gliomas, especially low-grade, showed above-expected tissue-blood divergence; non-neoplastic patients showed below.

Using RNA template, CDR3s of TCR alpha and beta were amplified with iRepertoire arm-PCR. Tissue mRNA or PBMC total RNA, about 90-450 ng, went into one-step reverse transcription and amplification. TCRdb itself ran the multiplex PCR reads through MiXCR, one entry per CDR3 protein. The sample shows 150,000 to 200,000 distinct CDR3 sequences, approximately 30% of them seen only once. The CDR3 is made up of 12 amino acids. Per the germline V gene, CDR1 is SNHLY and CDR2 is FYNNEI. V lost 6 bases, J lost 6 bases, and 9 bases lay in between. The material sequenced was glioma tissue, nonneoplastic brain tissue, or PBMCs (not recorded which). This receptor was taken from a human donor with low-grade glioma or glioblastoma, undergoing nonglioma brain surgery, or in good health (not recorded which). The chain carries TRBV2 and TRBJ1-5; D is perhaps TRBD1 (6 bases). This chain's CDR3 is CASRGAGQPQHF. CDR3 DNA sequence: TGTGCCAGCAGGGGGGCTGGTCAGCCCCAGCATTTT.